This T cell receptor (beta chain) was obtained from a study of CD39 and CD103 CD8 tumor-infiltrating T cells. About the research overall: Comparisons covered HPV-positive and HPV-negative HNSCC, ovarian cancer and melanoma patients.

For tumor-infiltrating lymphocytes, EpCAM beads were added to negative-selection T-cell enrichment of thawed cells. A note on this clone: Antigen unknown.

Study findings and constraints: Unlike DN TIL clonotypes, DP TIL clonotypes seldom appeared in blood. DP CD8 TILs seemed more oligoclonal than DN, SP and blood memory CD8.

The V gene's germline CDR1 is SNHLY and CDR2 FYNNEI. Trimming removed 3 bases from V and 0 bases from J, with 11 bases in between. The CDR3 sequence is 15 residues long. Sequenced by immunoSEQ multiplex PCR; TCRdb stores in-frame clones only, minus some. Found here are about 440 clones, 60% to 75% of them singletons; the top ten hold 25% to 35%. This TCR was recovered from a human donor with head and neck squamous cell carcinoma. The sequenced sample consisted of CD39- CD103+ CD8+ T cells sorted from the tumor. Subset described: CD103+CD39- single-positive CD45RA- CD8 T cells. V gene TRBV2 combines with J gene TRBJ1-1, with D maybe TRBD1 (5 bases). The CDR3 is CASSDSSTVNTEAFF. CDR3 sequence (DNA): TGTGCCAGCAGTGATTCTTCGACAGTGAACACTGAAGCTTTCTTT.